Listed below are T cell receptor beta chains from one sample, sequenced in a study of OX40 agonist ivuxolimab in advanced cancers. TCRdb's copy holds only in-frame clones and misses some; the assay was immunoSEQ multiplex PCR. The table shows roughly 47,000 clones, with 80% to 90% occurring only once. Sequenced here: CD4+ or CD8+ T cells sorted from blood, sampled in a trial of the OX40 agonist ivuxolimab. Receptor source: an adult with an advanced solid tumor such as melanoma, head and neck, liver or kidney cancer. The CDR3 runs from the conserved cysteine through the conserved F or W. A D gene is named only where the DNA matches it firmly. Some rows have no size entry. The others give once, few or many, or a class for an expanded clone.

cdr3_nt: TGCGCCAGCAGCCAAAGGCCGGGGGGTGGGTCGAACTTC
cdr3_aa: CASSQRPGGGSNF
d_call: TRBD2
v_call: TRBV4-3
clone_size: .
j_call: TRBJ2-4

cdr3_nt: TGTGCCAGCAGCCCCGTCGGACTAGCGGGGGGGCTGGGTGAGCAGTTCTTC
cdr3_aa: CASSPVGLAGGLGEQFF
d_call: TRBD2
v_call: TRBV27
clone_size: few
j_call: TRBJ2-1

cdr3_nt: TGTGCCAGCAGCGCCCCGGGACAGTGGAACACCGGGGAGCTGTTTTTT
cdr3_aa: CASSAPGQWNTGELFF
d_call: TRBD1
v_call: TRBV9
clone_size: .
j_call: TRBJ2-2

cdr3_nt: TGCGCCAGCAGCCACCCTCACAGGGAGGGGGAGCTGTTTTTT
cdr3_aa: CASSHPHREGELFF
d_call: .
v_call: TRBV4-1
clone_size: once
j_call: TRBJ2-2

cdr3_nt: TGTGCCAGCAGCGTAGAACTAGCGCCACGGGGCACAGATACGCAGTATTTT
cdr3_aa: CASSVELAPRGTDTQYF
d_call: TRBD2
v_call: TRBV9
clone_size: few
j_call: TRBJ2-3

cdr3_nt: TGTGCCAGCAGCGCAAAACAGGGTCAACGGACCTACGAGCAGTACTTC
cdr3_aa: CASSAKQGQRTYEQYF
d_call: .
v_call: TRBV7-9
clone_size: .
j_call: TRBJ2-7

cdr3_nt: TGTGCCAGCAGTTACTCGAGTGTAGCCAGGTCCCGGGAGCTGTTTTTT
cdr3_aa: CASSYSSVARSRELFF
d_call: .
v_call: TRBV6-6
clone_size: .
j_call: TRBJ2-2

cdr3_nt: TGTGCCAGCAGCCCGGAGACAACTACCTACGAGCAGTACTTC
cdr3_aa: CASSPETTTYEQYF
d_call: .
v_call: TRBV7-9
clone_size: .
j_call: TRBJ2-7

cdr3_nt: TGTGCCAGCAGCCACGGGGGACTAGCGGGTAAAGGCTCCTACGAGCAGTACTTC
cdr3_aa: CASSHGGLAGKGSYEQYF
d_call: TRBD2
v_call: TRBV9
clone_size: .
j_call: TRBJ2-7

cdr3_nt: TGTGCCAGCAGTTTGGGGAGGACGGGGGGGCAGCCCCAGCATTTT
cdr3_aa: CASSLGRTGGQPQHF
d_call: .
v_call: TRBV6-5
clone_size: .
j_call: TRBJ1-5

cdr3_nt: TGTGCCAGCAGCTTAGATATTTCGTCGTCCGGGGACAGAGGCGACAATGAGCAGTTCTTC
cdr3_aa: CASSLDISSSGDRGDNEQFF
d_call: TRBD1
v_call: TRBV11-3
clone_size: .
j_call: TRBJ2-1

cdr3_nt: TGTGCCAGCAGCTTCCACACCGGGCATAGCACCGGGGAGCTGTTTTTT
cdr3_aa: CASSFHTGHSTGELFF
d_call: .
v_call: TRBV5-4
clone_size: .
j_call: TRBJ2-2

cdr3_nt: TGTGCCAGCAGCCAAAGCAGGGCGGGGGGGCCTGGGCAGTTCTTC
cdr3_aa: CASSQSRAGGPGQFF
d_call: TRBD2
v_call: TRBV4-2
clone_size: once
j_call: TRBJ2-1

cdr3_nt: TGTGCCAGCAGTTTAGGTGGCAGGGTGGGTGAAAAACTGTTTTTT
cdr3_aa: CASSLGGRVGEKLFF
d_call: .
v_call: TRBV27
clone_size: .
j_call: TRBJ1-4

cdr3_nt: TGCAGCGTTGAAAGGGCTCCCGAAGTCGGGGAGCTGTTTTTT
cdr3_aa: CSVERAPEVGELFF
d_call: .
v_call: TRBV29-1
clone_size: .
j_call: TRBJ2-2

cdr3_nt: TGTGCCAGCTTCGGACGGTTAGGCGACTATGGCTACACCTTC
cdr3_aa: CASFGRLGDYGYTF
d_call: .
v_call: TRBV27
clone_size: .
j_call: TRBJ1-2

cdr3_nt: TGTGCCAGCAGCGTAGCTTATTCCGACAGGGGGCTCCTTTATGGCTACACCTTC
cdr3_aa: CASSVAYSDRGLLYGYTF
d_call: TRBD1
v_call: TRBV9
clone_size: .
j_call: TRBJ1-2

cdr3_nt: TGTGCCAGCAGCTTAGCAGCCGGGACAGCGAACACCGGGGAGCTGTTTTTT
cdr3_aa: CASSLAAGTANTGELFF
d_call: TRBD1
v_call: TRBV7-6
clone_size: .
j_call: TRBJ2-2

cdr3_nt: TGTGCCAGCAGTTTAACGACAGGGCTGAGCTATGGCTACACCTTC
cdr3_aa: CASSLTTGLSYGYTF
d_call: TRBD1
v_call: TRBV6-6
clone_size: once
j_call: TRBJ1-2

cdr3_nt: TGCAGCGTTGCTAGCGGGAGTGCCGGGGAGCTGTTTTTT
cdr3_aa: CSVASGSAGELFF
d_call: TRBD2
v_call: TRBV29-1
clone_size: .
j_call: TRBJ2-2

cdr3_nt: TGTGCCAGCAGTTTACTAGCGGGGGCCTCAGATACGCAGTATTTT
cdr3_aa: CASSLLAGASDTQYF
d_call: TRBD2
v_call: TRBV6-5
clone_size: .
j_call: TRBJ2-3

cdr3_nt: TGTGCCAGCAGTACGGGACTCTCCAATGAAAAACTGTTTTTT
cdr3_aa: CASSTGLSNEKLFF
d_call: .
v_call: TRBV6-5
clone_size: large
j_call: TRBJ1-4

cdr3_nt: TGTGCCAGCTCAGGGGATGATTTAGACAAAAACATTCAGTACTTC
cdr3_aa: CASSGDDLDKNIQYF
d_call: .
v_call: TRBV6-1
clone_size: .
j_call: TRBJ2-4

cdr3_nt: TGTGCCAGCAGTTCATACTCGAACAGGGGCAACGAGCAGTACTTC
cdr3_aa: CASSSYSNRGNEQYF
d_call: TRBD1
v_call: TRBV27
clone_size: .
j_call: TRBJ2-7

cdr3_nt: TGTGCCAGCAGCTTGAACAGGGGGTTGGACGGGGAGCTGTTTTTT
cdr3_aa: CASSLNRGLDGELFF
d_call: TRBD1
v_call: TRBV13
clone_size: .
j_call: TRBJ2-2

cdr3_nt: TGTGCCAGCAGCTTGGCCAGGGGCGCGGAGCAGTACTTC
cdr3_aa: CASSLARGAEQYF
d_call: .
v_call: TRBV5-6
clone_size: .
j_call: TRBJ2-7

cdr3_nt: TGTGCCAGCACCAAAGGGGGACAGGGGTTGCATGAGCAGTTCTTC
cdr3_aa: CASTKGGQGLHEQFF
d_call: TRBD1
v_call: TRBV27
clone_size: .
j_call: TRBJ2-1

cdr3_nt: TGTGCCAGCAGTTTTAGTAGCGGGAGGAGCACAGATACGCAGTATTTT
cdr3_aa: CASSFSSGRSTDTQYF
d_call: TRBD2
v_call: TRBV27
clone_size: .
j_call: TRBJ2-3

cdr3_nt: TGTGCCTGGGAAACAGGGGGCGAAGCTTTCTTT
cdr3_aa: CAWETGGEAFF
d_call: TRBD1
v_call: TRBV30
clone_size: .
j_call: TRBJ1-1

cdr3_nt: TGTGCCAGCAGTTACTCTTCAGGGGGAGCCCAGCATTTT
cdr3_aa: CASSYSSGGAQHF
d_call: TRBD1
v_call: TRBV6-5
clone_size: .
j_call: TRBJ1-5

cdr3_nt: TGTGCCAGCAGCTCCTACATAGAAGAGACCCAGTACTTC
cdr3_aa: CASSSYIEETQYF
d_call: .
v_call: TRBV5-4
clone_size: once
j_call: TRBJ2-5

cdr3_nt: TGTGCCAGCAGCTGGATAGGTGAGGGCTACGAGCAGTACTTC
cdr3_aa: CASSWIGEGYEQYF
d_call: .
v_call: TRBV7-9
clone_size: .
j_call: TRBJ2-7

cdr3_nt: TGTGCCAGCATCGACGTTCTGGACAGGGGGCTGGGGAATACTGAAGCTTTCTTT
cdr3_aa: CASIDVLDRGLGNTEAFF
d_call: TRBD1
v_call: TRBV27
clone_size: .
j_call: TRBJ1-1

cdr3_nt: TGTGCCAGCAGTTTGACCGGGACAGGGGGCGTTGAGCAGTACTTC
cdr3_aa: CASSLTGTGGVEQYF
d_call: TRBD1
v_call: TRBV27
clone_size: .
j_call: TRBJ2-7

cdr3_nt: TGCGCCAGCAGCCAAGACTACGAGCAGTACTTC
cdr3_aa: CASSQDYEQYF
d_call: .
v_call: TRBV4-1
clone_size: .
j_call: TRBJ2-7

cdr3_nt: TGTGCCAGTAGTACCCCCAAACAGGGGGCAAGGAATGAAAAACTGTTTTTT
cdr3_aa: CASSTPKQGARNEKLFF
d_call: TRBD1
v_call: TRBV19
clone_size: .
j_call: TRBJ1-4

cdr3_nt: TGTGCCAGCAGTGAAGGGGGGTTCCAGGACGGATCCTACGAGCAGTACTTC
cdr3_aa: CASSEGGFQDGSYEQYF
d_call: .
v_call: TRBV2
clone_size: .
j_call: TRBJ2-7

cdr3_nt: TGTGCCAGTAGGTTTGGGTCGGAAAAACTGTTTTTT
cdr3_aa: CASRFGSEKLFF
d_call: .
v_call: TRBV19
clone_size: .
j_call: TRBJ1-4

cdr3_nt: TGTGCCAGCAGCTTCTTCAACACTGAAGCTTTCTTT
cdr3_aa: CASSFFNTEAFF
d_call: .
v_call: TRBV5-6
clone_size: .
j_call: TRBJ1-1

cdr3_nt: TGTGCCAGCAGTGAGACGGGACTAATCGAGCAGTACTTC
cdr3_aa: CASSETGLIEQYF
d_call: TRBD2
v_call: TRBV6-5
clone_size: .
j_call: TRBJ2-7

cdr3_nt: TGTGCCAGCAGCGCCTCTGCTTCAGTATTCTACGAGCAGTACTTC
cdr3_aa: CASSASASVFYEQYF
d_call: .
v_call: TRBV9
clone_size: few
j_call: TRBJ2-7

cdr3_nt: TGTGCCAGCAGTTACCCCCGGGGGTTCCCCTACGAGCAGTACTTC
cdr3_aa: CASSYPRGFPYEQYF
d_call: .
v_call: TRBV6-5
clone_size: .
j_call: TRBJ2-7

cdr3_nt: TGTGCCAGCAGTGAAGGGCGTCTAGCCAAAAACATTCAGTACTTC
cdr3_aa: CASSEGRLAKNIQYF
d_call: .
v_call: TRBV2
clone_size: .
j_call: TRBJ2-4

cdr3_nt: TGTGCCAGCAGCGACCGAGGTGGCCAGGGCACAGATACGCAGTATTTT
cdr3_aa: CASSDRGGQGTDTQYF
d_call: .
v_call: TRBV9
clone_size: .
j_call: TRBJ2-3

cdr3_nt: TGTGCCAGCAGCGTGGGGGGCGTTGATGGCTACACCTTC
cdr3_aa: CASSVGGVDGYTF
d_call: .
v_call: TRBV13
clone_size: .
j_call: TRBJ1-2

cdr3_nt: TGTGCCAGCAGCTTTGGTCGTGGAATCACCGGGGAGCTGTTTTTT
cdr3_aa: CASSFGRGITGELFF
d_call: .
v_call: TRBV11-3
clone_size: once
j_call: TRBJ2-2

cdr3_nt: TGTGCCAGCAGCCCTCGGACAGGGGGGCTCTATGGCTACACCTTC
cdr3_aa: CASSPRTGGLYGYTF
d_call: TRBD1
v_call: TRBV9
clone_size: .
j_call: TRBJ1-2

cdr3_nt: TGTGCCACCTCTGGTTCGTTAGACTGGACAGATACGCAGTATTTT
cdr3_aa: CATSGSLDWTDTQYF
d_call: .
v_call: TRBV10-3
clone_size: .
j_call: TRBJ2-3

cdr3_nt: TGTGCCAGCAGCTTATTCTCAGACCCCGGGGAGCTGTTTTTT
cdr3_aa: CASSLFSDPGELFF
d_call: .
v_call: TRBV11-3
clone_size: .
j_call: TRBJ2-2

cdr3_nt: TGTGCCAGCAGTGAAGAAGGGGGTCTGACAGGGGAGGATGGTGGCTACACCTTC
cdr3_aa: CASSEEGGLTGEDGGYTF
d_call: TRBD1
v_call: TRBV2
clone_size: .
j_call: TRBJ1-2

cdr3_nt: TGTGCCAGCAGCTTGGCTGGGACCTACATGAACACTGAAGCTTTCTTT
cdr3_aa: CASSLAGTYMNTEAFF
d_call: .
v_call: TRBV5-4
clone_size: .
j_call: TRBJ1-1

cdr3_nt: TGTGCCAGTAGCCACGGTTCCTACGAGCAGTACTTC
cdr3_aa: CASSHGSYEQYF
d_call: .
v_call: TRBV19
clone_size: .
j_call: TRBJ2-7

cdr3_nt: TGTGCCAGCAGCGTAGGCACCCGCGGACTAATCGACACGCAGTATTTT
cdr3_aa: CASSVGTRGLIDTQYF
d_call: .
v_call: TRBV9
clone_size: .
j_call: TRBJ2-3

cdr3_nt: TGTGCCAGCAGATTAGGCATAGCTACAATTCGCACTGAAGCTTTCTTT
cdr3_aa: CASRLGIATIRTEAFF
d_call: .
v_call: TRBV21-1
clone_size: .
j_call: TRBJ1-1

cdr3_nt: TGTGCCAGCACCGACAGCAGTCAGCCCCAGCATTTT
cdr3_aa: CASTDSSQPQHF
d_call: .
v_call: TRBV6-6
clone_size: .
j_call: TRBJ1-5